Following are 8 T cell receptor beta chains from one sample sequenced in a study of shared clonotypes between healthy human individuals (dated by TCRdb to the early 2020s). CD8 naive samples were CD45RO-negative cells positively selected for CCR7, giving a CD45RA+CCR7+ population that excluded TemRA cells. Libraries were made using the immunoSEQ multiplex PCR assay. In TCRdb, the immuneACCESS table is reduced to in-frame sequences with V and J assigned. These tables do not hold every clone; where another copy was compared, an unresolved V gene accounts for under half, and the others remain unexplained. The sample includes some 2.1 million clones, with about 94% observed a single time. Around 1.1% of the sample is held by the ten biggest clonotypes. Sample: naive CD8+ T cells sorted from blood. Per the publication, the cell subset or site label means: CD45RA+CCR7+. These receptors were taken from a man younger than 30 in good health.

V is TRBV2 and J is TRBJ2-7, with TRBD2 matching 9 bases. Losses at the gene ends were 4 bases for V and 7 bases for J; bases not matched to a gene: 11. CDR1 is SNHLY, CDR2 FYNNEI, per germline. The CDR3 has 15 residues. The CDR3 coding sequence is TGTGCCAGCAGTGGTAGCGGGGGCCGAGGGTCTGAGCAGTACTTC. Encoded protein: CASSGSGGRGSEQYF.

The CDR3: CASSVLRGEGTDTQYF. CDR3 sequence (DNA): TGTGCCAGCAGTGTCCTGAGGGGAGAGGGGACAGATACGCAGTATTTT. The chain combines TRBV6-1 with TRBJ2-3, with D perhaps matching TRBD1 or TRBD2 (5 bases each). The CDR3 sequence is 16 residues long. Germline V gives CDR1 MNHNS, CDR2 SASEGT. V lost 4 bases, J lost 3 bases, and 17 bases lay in between.

The chain recombines TRBV5-1 with TRBJ1-1, with D tentatively TRBD1 (5 bases). Germline V gives CDR1 SGHRS, CDR2 YFSETQ. V was cut by 0 bases and J by 2 bases, with 11 bases left in between. This CDR3 is built from 15 residues. Here the CDR3 reads CASSLGQGQNTEAFF. DNA for the CDR3: TGCGCCAGCAGCTTGGGGCAGGGCCAAAACACTGAAGCTTTCTTT.

The J gene is TRBJ2-7, the V gene TRBV30; D unresolved. Germline V lookup: CDR1 GTSNPN, CDR2 SVGIG (reference sequence). Trimming shortened V by 1 base and J by 5 bases, and 12 bases separated the two germline ends. CDR3 length: 13 amino acids. The CDR3 DNA sequence: TGTGCCTGGAGTGGACTTTTAGCCCACGAGCAGTACTTC. Translated, it gives CAWSGLLAHEQYF.

This chain links TRBV27 with TRBJ2-2; 8 positions agree with TRBD1. After removal of 5 bases from V and 6 bases from J, the junction contained 5 bases not matched to a gene. Germline-derived CDR1 and CDR2 are MNHEY and SMNVEV (reference sequence). The length of the CDR3 is 14 residues. CDR3 in amino acids: CASSGGQGSGELFF. CDR3 nucleotides: TGTGCCAGCAGTGGCGGACAGGGTTCCGGGGAGCTGTTTTTT.

As for this clone: Other DNA sequences in this specimen translate into the identical CDR3. V and J are TRBV6-5 and TRBJ2-7; 11 nucleotides align to TRBD1. J gave up 4 bases and V 2 bases, and 1 base lay outside the gene matches. The length of the CDR3 is 14 residues. Germline CDR1 is MNHEY and CDR2 is SVGAGI. The CDR3 DNA sequence: TGTGCCAGCAGTTACGGACAGGGGGCGTACGAGCAGTACTTC. Its protein product is CASSYGQGAYEQYF.

This chain connects TRBV6-5 to TRBJ1-1; D call uncertain. V lost 8 bases and J lost 2, with 12 bases in between. This CDR3 is 13 amino acids long. Germline CDR1 reads MNHEY; CDR2 reads SVGAGI. The CDR3: CASRPLANTEAFF. CDR3 coding DNA: TGTGCCAGCCGACCCCTCGCCAACACTGAAGCTTTCTTT.

The V gene is TRBV7-9, the J gene TRBJ2-2; a possible D gene is TRBD2 (7 bases). Germline V gene sequence: CDR1 SEHNR, CDR2 FQNEAQ (reference sequence). CDR3 length: 16 amino acids. V gave up 5 bases and J gave up 0 bases, with 13 bases separating them. This CDR3 is CASSRYGGPNTGELFF. Here the CDR3 DNA reads TGTGCCAGCAGCCGTTACGGGGGGCCGAACACCGGGGAGCTGTTTTTT.